The 10 T cell receptor beta chains below come from one sample, sequenced in a study of T-cell memory formation after mild COVID-19. TCRdb re-called the 5' RACE reads with MiXCR, one entry per CDR3 protein. The sample shows fewer than 110,000 distinct CDR3 sequences, over 13% of them seen only once. Sequenced input: PBMCs or a T cell subset sorted from them (not recorded which). The origin of the receptors is a man in his late teens or twenties who had mild COVID-19 (a few samples of this study predate the infection). Cell type and time point are not known.

This clonotype occurred many times. The chain combines TRBV7-9 with TRBJ2-5, with 7 bases lining up with TRBD1. Trimming cost V 5 bases and J 5 bases; bases outside gene matches: 8. CDR1 SEHNR and CDR2 FQNEAQ come from the germline V gene (reference sequence). The CDR3 runs to 14 residues. The CDR3 is CASSRTGETETQYF. The CDR3 DNA is TGTGCCAGCAGCAGGACAGGCGAGACTGAGACCCAGTACTTC. The variable domain in full, with the rest retrieved from reference TRBV7-9 and TRBJ2-5, is DTGVSQNPRHKITKRGQNVTFRCDPISEHNRLYWYRQTLGQGPEFLTYFQNEAQLEKSRLLSDRFSAERPKGSFSTLEIQRTEQGDSAMYLCASSRTGETETQYFGPGTRLLVL.

The genes are TRBV20-1 and TRBJ2-1; D gene unclear. CDR1 is DFQATT and CDR2 is SNEGSKA in the germline V gene (reference sequence). The CDR3 length is 15 residues. V was shortened by 6 bases and J by 0 bases, with 15 bases between the two germline ends. The CDR3 nucleotides are TGCAGTGCCGGAAACCAAATGAGCTCCTACAATGAGCAGTTCTTC. Translating gives CSAGNQMSSYNEQFF.

This chain connects TRBV4-3 to TRBJ1-1, with D maybe TRBD1 (5 bases). This CDR3 has 15 residues. V was pared by 3 bases and J by 0 bases, with 11 bases between. CDR1 is LGHNA and CDR2 is YSLEER in the germline V gene. CDR3 bases: TGCGCCAGCAGCCATAAGACAGTCATGAACACTGAAGCTTTCTTT. It encodes CASSHKTVMNTEAFF.

This clonotype has more than one count but fewer than ten. The chain links TRBV13 to TRBJ2-7; 7 nucleotides match TRBD1. The CDR3 has 15 residues. With 1 base clipped from V and 4 bases from J, the junction kept 7 bases outside the gene matches. Germline CDR1 PRHDT, CDR2 FYEKMQ (reference sequence). The CDR3 bases are TGTGCCAGCAGCTTAGTAGGGGACAGAGATTACGAGCAGTACTTC. It codes for CASSLVGDRDYEQYF.

This clonotype was seen a few times. V usage is TRBV7-9 and J usage is TRBJ2-7; tentatively, D is TRBD2 (6 bases). This CDR3 is built from 13 residues. V lost 7 bases, J lost 2 bases, and 12 bases lay in between. Germline CDR1 is SEHNR and CDR2 is FQNEAQ (reference sequence). The CDR3 DNA reads TGTGCCAGCACCGCGACTAGAACCTACGAGCAGTACTTC. It encodes CASTATRTYEQYF.

In its sample, this clonotype was seen many times. The rearrangement joins TRBV19 to TRBJ2-3, with D maybe TRBD2 (6 bases). V was shortened by 7 bases and J by 1 base, with 9 bases between the two germline ends. This CDR3 spans 13 amino acids. Germline CDR1 LNHDA, CDR2 SQIVND (reference sequence). Here the CDR3 reads CASNGGGTDTQYF. CDR3 sequence (DNA): TGTGCCAGTAACGGCGGGGGCACAGATACGCAGTATTTT.

This clonotype was observed many times. This chain joins TRBV4-3 and TRBJ2-7; D is unresolved. The CDR3 covers 16 residues. Trimming took 0 bases from V and 5 from J, leaving 17 bases between them. The germline V gene has CDR1 LGHNA and CDR2 YSLEER. The CDR3 spells CASSQDIKGRVDEQYF. The CDR3 DNA sequence: TGCGCCAGCAGCCAAGATATTAAGGGAAGAGTCGACGAGCAGTACTTC.

This clonotype was detected only a few times. The J gene is TRBJ1-2, the V gene TRBV7-3; perhaps TRBD1 as D (5 bases). Germline lookup yields CDR1 SGHTA and CDR2 FQGTGA. V shed 1 base and J shed 4 bases, with 10 bases lying between them. The CDR3 covers 14 residues. The CDR3 is CASSLIGGGYGYTF. DNA for the CDR3: TGTGCCAGCAGCTTAATTGGGGGGGGCTATGGCTACACCTTC.

This clonotype was counted between two and nine times. V and J are TRBV9 and TRBJ2-1; the D gene is possibly TRBD2 (6 bases). Trimming left V 3 bases short and J 4 bases short, with 11 bases between. Germline lookup yields CDR1 SGDLS and CDR2 YYNGEE. CDR3 length: 14 amino acids. CDR3 loop: CASSAEGLYNEQFF. The DNA of the CDR3 is TGTGCCAGCAGCGCCGAGGGACTTTACAATGAGCAGTTCTTC.

This clonotype has only a few counts. The chain uses TRBV28 and TRBJ2-2; TRBD1 is a possible D gene (6 bases). Germline V gene lookup returns CDR1 MDHEN and CDR2 SYDVKM. This CDR3 spans 15 amino acids. Trimming took 4 bases from V and 1 from J, leaving 10 bases between them. DNA for the CDR3: TGTGCCAGCAGTTACCCGGGACAGAACACCGGGGAGCTGTTTTTT. It yields the protein CASSYPGQNTGELFF.